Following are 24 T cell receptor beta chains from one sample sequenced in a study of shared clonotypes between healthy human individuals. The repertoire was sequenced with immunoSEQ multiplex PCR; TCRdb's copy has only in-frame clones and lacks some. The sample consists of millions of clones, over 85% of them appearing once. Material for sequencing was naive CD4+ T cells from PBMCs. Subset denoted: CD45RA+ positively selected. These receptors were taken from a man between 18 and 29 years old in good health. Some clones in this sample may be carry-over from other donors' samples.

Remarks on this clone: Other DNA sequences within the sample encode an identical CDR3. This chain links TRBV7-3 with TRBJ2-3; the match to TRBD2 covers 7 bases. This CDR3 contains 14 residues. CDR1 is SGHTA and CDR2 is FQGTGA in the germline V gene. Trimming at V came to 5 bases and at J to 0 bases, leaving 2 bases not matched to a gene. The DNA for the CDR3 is TGTGCCAGCAGCCGTAGCGGGAGCACAGATACGCAGTATTTT. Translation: CASSRSGSTDTQYF.

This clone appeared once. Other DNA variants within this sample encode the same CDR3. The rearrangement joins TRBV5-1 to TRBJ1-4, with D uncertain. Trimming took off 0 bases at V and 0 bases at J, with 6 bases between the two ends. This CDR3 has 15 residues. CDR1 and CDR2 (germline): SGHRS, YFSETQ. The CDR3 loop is CASSLGRATNEKLFF. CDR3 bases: TGCGCCAGCAGCTTGGGACGGGCAACTAATGAAAAACTGTTTTTT.

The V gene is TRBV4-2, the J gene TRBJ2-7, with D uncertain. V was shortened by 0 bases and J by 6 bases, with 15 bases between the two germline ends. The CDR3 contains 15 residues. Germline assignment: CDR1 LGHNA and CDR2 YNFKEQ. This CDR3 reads CASSQDMSRLSEQYF. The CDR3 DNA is TGTGCCAGCAGCCAAGATATGAGCAGGTTGAGCGAGCAGTACTTC.

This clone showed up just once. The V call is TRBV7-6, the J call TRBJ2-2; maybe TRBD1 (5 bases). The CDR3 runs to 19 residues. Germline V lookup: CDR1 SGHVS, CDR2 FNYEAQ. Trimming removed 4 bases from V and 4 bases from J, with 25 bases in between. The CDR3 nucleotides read TGTGCCAGCAGCTCTAGGGTTATGGGGCCAACCACCCCCACCGGGGAGCTGTTTTTT. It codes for CASSSRVMGPTTPTGELFF. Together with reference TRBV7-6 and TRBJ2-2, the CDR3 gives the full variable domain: GAGVSQSPRYKVTKRGQDVALRCDPISGHVSLYWYRQALGQGPEFLTYFNYEAQQDKSGLPNDRFSAERPEGSISTLTIQRTEQRDSAMYRCASSSRVMGPTTPTGELFFGEGSRLTVL.

The CDR3 loop is CASSMTGTSGKYTGELFF. As DNA, the CDR3 is TGCGCCAGCAGCATGACCGGGACTAGCGGGAAGTACACCGGGGAGCTGTTTTTT. The genes are TRBV5-1 and TRBJ2-2; 13 positions match TRBD2. The CDR3 covers 18 residues. V lost 4 bases to trimming and J lost 3 bases; unmatched junction nucleotides: 9. CDR1 SGHRS and CDR2 YFSETQ come from the germline V gene.

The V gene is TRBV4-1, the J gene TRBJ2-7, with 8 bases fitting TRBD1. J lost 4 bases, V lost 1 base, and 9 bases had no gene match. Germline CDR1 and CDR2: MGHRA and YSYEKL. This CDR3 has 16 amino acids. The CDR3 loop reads CASSQGSGGIKYEQYF. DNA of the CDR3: TGCGCCAGCAGCCAAGGGTCAGGGGGCATTAAGTACGAGCAGTACTTC.

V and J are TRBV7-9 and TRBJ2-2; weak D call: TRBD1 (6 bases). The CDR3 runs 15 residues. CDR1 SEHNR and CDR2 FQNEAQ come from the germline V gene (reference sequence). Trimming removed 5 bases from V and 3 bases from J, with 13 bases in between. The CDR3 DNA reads TGTGCCAGCAGCCCCCTTGGGGGCGACACCGGGGAGCTGTTTTTT. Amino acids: CASSPLGGDTGELFF.

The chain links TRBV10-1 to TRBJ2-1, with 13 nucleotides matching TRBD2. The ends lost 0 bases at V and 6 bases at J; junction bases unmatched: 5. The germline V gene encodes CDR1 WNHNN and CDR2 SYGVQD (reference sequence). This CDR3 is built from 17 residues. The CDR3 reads CASSESRTSGGINEQFF. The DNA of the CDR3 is TGCGCCAGCAGTGAGTCAAGGACTAGCGGGGGCATCAATGAGCAGTTCTTC.

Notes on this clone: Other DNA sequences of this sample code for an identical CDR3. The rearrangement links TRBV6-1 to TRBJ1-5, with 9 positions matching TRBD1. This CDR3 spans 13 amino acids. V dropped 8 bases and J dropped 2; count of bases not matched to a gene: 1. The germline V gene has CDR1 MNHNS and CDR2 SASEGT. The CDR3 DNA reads TGTGCCAGCCGGACAGGGGGCAATCAGCCCCAGCATTTT. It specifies CASRTGGNQPQHF.

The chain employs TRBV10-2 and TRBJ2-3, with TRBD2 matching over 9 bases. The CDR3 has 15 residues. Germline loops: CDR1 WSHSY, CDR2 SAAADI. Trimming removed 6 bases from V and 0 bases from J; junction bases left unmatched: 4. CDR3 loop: CASRSAGGSTDTQYF. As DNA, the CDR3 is TGCGCCAGCAGGTCAGCGGGAGGAAGCACAGATACGCAGTATTTT.

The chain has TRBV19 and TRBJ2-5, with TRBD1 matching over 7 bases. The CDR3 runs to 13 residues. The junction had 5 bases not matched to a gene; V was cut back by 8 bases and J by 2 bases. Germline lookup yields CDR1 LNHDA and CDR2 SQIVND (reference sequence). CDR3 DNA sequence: TGTGCCAGTGGACAGGCGCCGCAAGAGACCCAGTACTTC. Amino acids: CASGQAPQETQYF.

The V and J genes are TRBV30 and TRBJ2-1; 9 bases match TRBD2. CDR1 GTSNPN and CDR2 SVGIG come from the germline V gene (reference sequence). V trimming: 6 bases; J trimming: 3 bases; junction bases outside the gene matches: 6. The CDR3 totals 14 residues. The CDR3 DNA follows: TGTGCCTGCAGAGCGGGAGGTTTCTACAATGAGCAGTTCTTC. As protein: CACRAGGFYNEQFF.

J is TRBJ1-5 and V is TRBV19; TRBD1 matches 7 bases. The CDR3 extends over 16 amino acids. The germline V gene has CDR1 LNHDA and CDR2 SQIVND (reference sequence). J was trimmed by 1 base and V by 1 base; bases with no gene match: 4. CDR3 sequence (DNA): TGTGCCAGTAGTATAGTAGGGGGCTCAAGCAATCAGCCCCAGCATTTT. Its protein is CASSIVGGSSNQPQHF.

CDR3 in DNA: TGCGCCAGCAGCCAAGATAGGGGGAACATTCAGTACTTC. Protein product: CASSQDRGNIQYF. The rearrangement links TRBV4-3 to TRBJ2-4, with D possibly TRBD1 on 6 matching bases. Trimming cost V 0 bases and J 7 bases, with 7 bases left between them. This CDR3 region has 13 residues. CDR1 LGHNA and CDR2 YSLEER come from the germline V gene.

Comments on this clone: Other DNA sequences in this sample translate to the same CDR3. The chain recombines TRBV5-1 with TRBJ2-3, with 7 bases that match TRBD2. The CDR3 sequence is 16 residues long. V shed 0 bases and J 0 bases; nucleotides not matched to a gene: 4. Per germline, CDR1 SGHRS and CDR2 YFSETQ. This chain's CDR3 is CASSLDASGSTDTQYF. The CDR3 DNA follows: TGCGCCAGCAGCTTGGATGCTAGCGGAAGCACAGATACGCAGTATTTT. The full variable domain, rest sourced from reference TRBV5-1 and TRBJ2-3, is KAGVTQTPRYLIKTRGQQVTLSCSPISGHRSVSWYQQTPGQGLQFLFEYFSETQRNKGNFPGRFSGRQFSNSRSEMNVSTLELGDSALYLCASSLDASGSTDTQYFGPGTRLTVL.

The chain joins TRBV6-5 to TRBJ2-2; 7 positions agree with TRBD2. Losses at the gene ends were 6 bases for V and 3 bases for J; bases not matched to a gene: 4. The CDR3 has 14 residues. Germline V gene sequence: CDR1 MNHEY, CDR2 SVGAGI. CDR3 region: CASRRDYYTGELFF. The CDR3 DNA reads TGTGCCAGCAGGCGGGACTACTACACCGGGGAGCTGTTTTTT.

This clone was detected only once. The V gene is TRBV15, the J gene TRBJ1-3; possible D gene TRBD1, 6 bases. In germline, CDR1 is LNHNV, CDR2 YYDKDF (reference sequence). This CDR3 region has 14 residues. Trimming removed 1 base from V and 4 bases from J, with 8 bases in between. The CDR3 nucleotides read TGTGCCACCAGCAGAGGGACAGAGGGAAACACCATATATTTT. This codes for CATSRGTEGNTIYF.

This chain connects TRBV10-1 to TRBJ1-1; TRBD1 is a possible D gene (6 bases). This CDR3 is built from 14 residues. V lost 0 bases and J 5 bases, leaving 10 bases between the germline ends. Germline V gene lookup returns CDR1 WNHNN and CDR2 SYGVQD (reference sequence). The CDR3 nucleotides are TGCGCCAGCAGTGAGTCGGCAGGGGTAACTGAAGCTTTCTTT. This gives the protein CASSESAGVTEAFF.

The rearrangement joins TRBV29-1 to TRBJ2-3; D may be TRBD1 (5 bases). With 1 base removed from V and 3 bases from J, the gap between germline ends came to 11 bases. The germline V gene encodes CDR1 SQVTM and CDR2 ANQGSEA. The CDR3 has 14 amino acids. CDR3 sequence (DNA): TGCAGCGTTGAAGTTGCGACAGCAACAGATACGCAGTATTTT. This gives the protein CSVEVATATDTQYF.

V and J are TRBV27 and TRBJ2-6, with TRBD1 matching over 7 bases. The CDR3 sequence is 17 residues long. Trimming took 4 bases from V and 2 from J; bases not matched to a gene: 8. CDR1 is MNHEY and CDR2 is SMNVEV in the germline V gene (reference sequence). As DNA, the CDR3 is TGTGCCAGCAGTTCTCGACAGGGAAGGGCTGGGGCCAACGTCCTGACTTTC. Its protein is CASSSRQGRAGANVLTF.

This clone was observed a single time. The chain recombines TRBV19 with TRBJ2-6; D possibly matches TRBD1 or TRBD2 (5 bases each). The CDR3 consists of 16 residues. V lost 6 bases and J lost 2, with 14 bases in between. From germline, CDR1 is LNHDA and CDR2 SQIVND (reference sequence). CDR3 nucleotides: TGTGCCAGTAGCCGCTCGGGGCAGACTGGGGCCAACGTCCTGACTTTC. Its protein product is CASSRSGQTGANVLTF.

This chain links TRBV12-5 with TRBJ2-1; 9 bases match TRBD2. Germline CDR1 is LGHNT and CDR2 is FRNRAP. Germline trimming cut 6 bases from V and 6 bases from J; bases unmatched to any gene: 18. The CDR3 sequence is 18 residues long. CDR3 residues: CASGYLTVGGRAPNEQFF. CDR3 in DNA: TGTGCTAGTGGCTACCTCACAGTGGGCGGGAGGGCCCCCAATGAGCAGTTCTTC. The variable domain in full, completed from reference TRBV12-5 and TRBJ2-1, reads DARVTQTPRHKVTEMGQEVTMRCQPILGHNTVFWYRQTMMQGLELLAYFRNRAPLDDSGMPKDRFSAEMPDATLATLKIQPSEPRDSAVYFCASGYLTVGGRAPNEQFFGPGTRLTVL.

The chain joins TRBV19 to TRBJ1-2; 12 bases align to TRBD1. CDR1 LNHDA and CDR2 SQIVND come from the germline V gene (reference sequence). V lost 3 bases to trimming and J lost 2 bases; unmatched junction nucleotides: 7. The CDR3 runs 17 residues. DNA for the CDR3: TGTGCCAGTAGTATTACCGGGACAGGGGGCAAAAACTATGGCTACACCTTC. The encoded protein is CASSITGTGGKNYGYTF.

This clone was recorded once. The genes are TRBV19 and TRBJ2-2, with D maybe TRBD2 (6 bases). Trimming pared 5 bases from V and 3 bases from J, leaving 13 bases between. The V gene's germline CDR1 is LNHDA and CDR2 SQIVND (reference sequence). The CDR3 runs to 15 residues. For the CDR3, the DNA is TGTGCCAGTAGTCTGGGACTGGGGCACACCGGGGAGCTGTTTTTT. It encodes CASSLGLGHTGELFF.